The text below deals with one T cell receptor (beta chain). Its antigen is unidentified. The CDR3 length is 12 residues. Germline V gene sequence: CDR1 SGHDN, CDR2 FVKESK. V was clipped by 0 bases and J by 4 bases, with 4 bases between them. These data are taken from a study of cytomegalovirus exposure and HLA in healthy donors. Overall study: In an earlier analysis, around 120 million unique TCR beta sequences were found from 200 million or so T cells. Findings and caveats of the study: Researchers left out some V segments, among them TRBV6-2 and TRBV6-3, as indistinguishable. Within the data, a cluster of highly shared sequence variants was likely a sequencing artifact.

A multiplex PCR was run with 60 Vbeta primers and 13 Jbeta primers. Only in-frame clones appear in the TCRdb table, and some are missing; sequencing was by immunoSEQ multiplex PCR. The profile covers 150,000 to 200,000 clones, with more than 80% appearing a single time and roughly 5% taken by the ten largest. This TCR was sampled from a young man in good health and CMV-seronegative. The specimen was PBMCs. The chain has TRBV14 and TRBJ2-7; D uncertain. The DNA for the CDR3 is TGTGCCAGCAGCCAAGATCTATACGAGCAGTACTTC. This encodes CASSQDLYEQYF.